The rows below give T cell receptor beta chains drawn from one sample of a study of blood T cell repertoires in COVID-19. Clones were read by immunoSEQ multiplex PCR, and TCRdb kept only the in-frame ones, dropping some. This sample has nearly 300,000 clones, with 65% to 85% found just once. Source material: peripheral blood. These receptors all stem from a human donor with COVID-19, enrolled during active disease. The donor label of this sample is uncertain. Both conserved end residues are part of each CDR3. Each record gives: J gene, V gene, clone size, D gene, CDR3 protein, CDR3 DNA. D genes are given only for firm matches. Clone size is stated in some rows and not others, as once, few, many or a class when expanded.

TRBJ1-2 | TRBV9 | NA | NA | CASSVQEANYGYTF | TGTGCCAGCAGCGTACAGGAAGCTAACTATGGCTACACCTTC
TRBJ2-3 | TRBV4-1 | NA | NA | CASSQASTDTQYF | TGCGCCAGCAGCCAAGCTAGCACAGATACGCAGTATTTT
TRBJ2-7 | TRBV7-2 | NA | NA | CASSLAGLGGEQYF | TGTGCCAGCAGCTTAGCGGGTTTAGGGGGCGAGCAGTACTTC
TRBJ2-4 | TRBV6-2/TRBV6-3 | NA | TRBD2 | CASSTGTSLEGDF | TGTGCCAGCAGTACCGGGACTAGCTTAGAGGGGGACTTC
TRBJ1-1 | TRBV19 | NA | NA | CASSILGQGTEAFF | TGTGCCAGTAGTATATTGGGGCAGGGGACTGAAGCTTTCTTT
TRBJ1-6 | TRBV19 | NA | TRBD1 | CATRQGNSPLHF | TGTGCCACAAGACAGGGAAATTCACCCCTCCACTTT
TRBJ1-3 | TRBV3-1/TRBV3-2 | NA | NA | CASSRTGQDLGNTIYF | TGTGCCAGCAGCCGGACCGGACAAGACCTTGGAAACACCATATATTTT
TRBJ2-2 | TRBV28 | NA | NA | CASVNRANTGELFF | TGTGCCAGCGTCAACAGGGCGAACACCGGGGAGCTGTTTTTT
TRBJ2-5 | TRBV18 | NA | NA | CASSPRRGDETQYF | TGTGCCAGCTCACCAAGGAGGGGAGACGAGACCCAGTACTTC
TRBJ1-6 | TRBV12-5 | once | NA | CASALGWGESSYNSPLHF | TGTGCTAGTGCCCTCGGGTGGGGGGAATCCTCCTATAATTCACCCCTCCACTTT
TRBJ2-3 | TRBV7-3 | once | NA | CASSRDHYRDTDTQYF | TGTGCCAGCAGCCGAGACCACTACAGGGACACAGATACGCAGTATTTT
TRBJ2-1 | TRBV27 | NA | NA | CASSLAGDTEQFF | TGTGCCAGCAGTTTAGCGGGTGACACAGAGCAGTTCTTC
TRBJ2-7 | TRBV2 | NA | NA | CASRGPGQYYEQYF | TGTGCCAGCAGAGGGCCGGGACAATACTACGAGCAGTACTTC
TRBJ2-5 | TRBV19 | few | TRBD1 | CASSISTGGKQTQYF | TGTGCCAGTAGTATTAGTACAGGGGGAAAACAGACCCAGTACTTC
TRBJ2-5 | TRBV29-1 | NA | NA | CSVGSAQETQYF | TGCAGCGTTGGTAGCGCCCAAGAGACCCAGTACTTC
TRBJ2-1 | TRBV5-1 | NA | TRBD1 | CASSPTGQGSYNEQFF | TGCGCCAGCAGCCCGACAGGGCAGGGCTCCTACAATGAGCAGTTCTTC
TRBJ1-3 | TRBV5-1 | NA | TRBD1 | CASSLGQGADSGNTIYF | TGCGCCAGCAGCCTCGGACAGGGGGCGGACTCTGGAAACACCATATATTTT
TRBJ2-1 | TRBV7-3 | NA | TRBD2 | CASLLGAGGDNEQFF | TGTGCCTCCTTATTAGGGGCGGGAGGGGACAATGAGCAGTTCTTC
TRBJ1-2 | TRBV28 | NA | NA | CASSLTESIISYGYTF | TGTGCCAGCAGTTTAACCGAATCCATTATCAGCTATGGCTACACCTTC
TRBJ2-5 | TRBV9 | NA | TRBD2 | CASSFGLAGGATQYF | TGTGCCAGCAGCTTCGGACTAGCGGGAGGCGCGACCCAGTACTTC
TRBJ2-7 | TRBV30 | NA | TRBD2 | CAWSVLAGGLEGEQYF | TGTGCCTGGAGTGTACTCGCGGGAGGGCTTGAAGGCGAGCAGTACTTC
TRBJ2-1 | TRBV7-9 | NA | TRBD2 | CASSLGGGLWNEQFF | TGTGCCAGCAGCTTAGGCGGGGGTTTGTGGAATGAGCAGTTCTTC
TRBJ2-7 | TRBV5-1 | NA | NA | CASSLVAGSDEQYF | TGCGCCAGCAGCTTGGTAGCAGGGTCGGACGAGCAGTACTTC
TRBJ2-3 | TRBV6-5 | NA | TRBD1 | CASNPTGGADTQYF | TGTGCCAGCAACCCGACAGGGGGCGCAGATACGCAGTATTTT
TRBJ1-5 | TRBV2 | NA | TRBD1 | CASSGAAHRGGNQPQHF | TGTGCCAGCAGTGGAGCAGCCCACAGGGGGGGAAATCAGCCCCAGCATTTT
TRBJ1-3 | TRBV30 | NA | NA | CAWTLGGALSSGNTIYF | TGTGCCTGGACCCTAGGAGGGGCTCTTAGCTCTGGAAACACCATATATTTT
TRBJ2-3 | TRBV28 | NA | NA | CASRVLSASTDTQYF | TGTGCCAGCCGAGTCCTCTCCGCCAGCACAGATACGCAGTATTTT
TRBJ1-2 | TRBV28 | NA | NA | CASSLVGAGYTF | TGTGCCAGCAGTTTGGTGGGGGCCGGCTACACCTTC
TRBJ2-3 | TRBV7-2 | NA | TRBD2 | CASSLAGAGGPVDTQYF | TGTGCCAGCAGCTTAGCCGGAGCGGGAGGGCCTGTTGATACGCAGTATTTT
TRBJ2-7 | TRBV30 | NA | NA | CAWRRAASYEQYF | TGTGCCTGGAGGCGGGCCGCCTCCTACGAGCAGTACTTC
TRBJ1-1 | TRBV6-5 | NA | TRBD1 | CASSVRGEEGEAFF | TGTGCCAGCAGCGTCAGGGGGGAGGAGGGTGAAGCTTTCTTT
TRBJ2-7 | TRBV21-1 | NA | NA | CASSKRQQYEQYF | TGTGCCAGCAGCAAACGACAGCAATACGAGCAGTACTTC
TRBJ2-7 | TRBV19 | NA | NA | CASSIGSFGEQYF | TGTGCCAGTAGTATCGGTAGTTTTGGCGAGCAGTACTTC
TRBJ2-5 | TRBV9 | NA | TRBD2 | CASSRGLAGGGETQYF | TGTGCCAGCAGCCGAGGACTAGCGGGAGGAGGCGAGACCCAGTACTTC
TRBJ2-1 | TRBV3-1/TRBV3-2 | NA | NA | CASSQVRGEQFF | TGTGCCAGCAGCCAAGTTCGAGGGGAGCAGTTCTTC
TRBJ2-1 | TRBV7-7 | NA | NA | CASSLRPQGAASGRYNEQFF | TGTGCTAGCAGCTTAAGACCCCAGGGGGCGGCTAGCGGAAGGTACAATGAGCAGTTCTTC
TRBJ2-2 | TRBV2 | NA | TRBD2 | CASGGLAGGPGNTGELFF | TGTGCCAGCGGGGGACTAGCGGGAGGGCCAGGGAACACCGGGGAGCTGTTTTTT
TRBJ1-1 | TRBV5-1 | NA | NA | CASAKSNTEAFF | TGCGCCAGCGCCAAGAGTAACACTGAAGCTTTCTTT
TRBJ2-3 | TRBV7-2 | NA | TRBD2 | CASSLGAGTSGRDTQYF | TGTGCCAGCAGCTTAGGGGCGGGGACTAGCGGGAGAGATACGCAGTATTTT